This TCR beta chain originates from a study of blood T cell repertoires in COVID-19. Study-level information: Acute and convalescent COVID-19 specimens originated in the United States, Italy and Spain.

Per the original methods: Amplification with reference gene primers provided the estimates of nucleated cell counts. Some clones are missing from TCRdb's copy, which holds only in-frame ones; the method was immunoSEQ multiplex PCR. The DNA gave D and trimming, while V, J and clone size come from that table. There are 120,000 to 150,000 clones in the sample; 82% occur only once, and about 15% lies in the top ten. V lost 4 bases and J lost 5; bases outside the gene matches: 7. The CDR3 extends over 15 amino acids. Per the germline V gene, CDR1 is WSHSY and CDR2 is SAAADI. The sample comprised peripheral blood. The TCR comes from a human donor with acute or convalescent COVID-19. The donor label of this sample is uncertain. This rearrangement joins TRBV10-2 to TRBJ2-3, with 9 positions matching TRBD2. The CDR3 DNA is TGCGCCAGCAGTGCCCAGCGGGGGGCCCTAGATACGCAGTATTTT. Its protein product is CASSAQRGALDTQYF.